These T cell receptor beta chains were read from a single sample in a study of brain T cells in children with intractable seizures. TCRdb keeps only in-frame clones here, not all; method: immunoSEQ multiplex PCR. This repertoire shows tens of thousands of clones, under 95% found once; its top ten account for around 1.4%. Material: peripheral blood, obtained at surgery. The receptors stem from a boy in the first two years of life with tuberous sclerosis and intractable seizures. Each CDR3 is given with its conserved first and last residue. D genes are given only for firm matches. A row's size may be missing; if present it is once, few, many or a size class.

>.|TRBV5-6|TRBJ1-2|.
CASSLGIYGHTF
TGTGCCAGCAGCTTGGGGATCTATGGCCACACCTTC
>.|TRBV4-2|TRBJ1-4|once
CASSPQTGEAEKLFF
TGTGCCAGCAGCCCGCAGACAGGTGAGGCTGAAAAACTGTTTTTT